The next 12 T cell receptor beta chains were all read from a single sample in a study of T cell responses to AZD1222 COVID-19 vaccine. Only in-frame clones appear in the TCRdb table, and some are missing; sequencing was by immunoSEQ multiplex PCR. This table holds about 140,000 clones, approximately 85% found once. Material: peripheral blood, obtained 28 days after the second dose of the MenACWY control vaccine. The source is an adult who received the MenACWY meningococcal vaccine as a control.

The CDR3 here is CASSELVAGAESPLHF. For the CDR3, the DNA is TGTGCCAGCAGCGAACTTGTGGCAGGGGCGGAATCACCCCTCCACTTT. The chain links TRBV7-9 to TRBJ1-6; tentatively, D is TRBD1 (6 bases). The CDR3 covers 16 residues. Trimming left V 5 bases short and J 10 bases short, with 21 bases between. Germline-derived CDR1 and CDR2 are SEHNR and FQNEAQ (reference sequence). Full variable domain (remainder filled in from reference TRBV7-9 and TRBJ1-6): DTGVSQNPRHKITKRGQNVTFRCDPISEHNRLYWYRQTLGQGPEFLTYFQNEAQLEKSRLLSDRFSAERPKGSFSTLEIQRTEQGDSAMYLCASSELVAGAESPLHFGNGTRLTVT.

The chain is built from TRBV30 and TRBJ1-5, with D tentatively TRBD1 (6 bases). With 0 bases removed from V and 7 bases from J, the gap between germline ends came to 16 bases. Germline V lookup: CDR1 GTSNPN, CDR2 SVGIG (reference sequence). The CDR3 consists of 15 residues. The CDR3 sequence is CAWSVGAGNGQPQHF. CDR3 nucleotides: TGTGCCTGGAGTGTGGGGGCGGGGAACGGACAGCCCCAGCATTTT.

This clone occurred a few times. This chain joins TRBV7-3 and TRBJ2-3, with 10 bases aligning to TRBD2. This CDR3 contains 15 residues. V gave up 1 base and J gave up 4 bases; unmatched junction bases: 2. Germline V gene lookup returns CDR1 SGHTA and CDR2 FQGTGA. As DNA, the CDR3 is TGTGCCAGCAGCTTAAGACTAGCGGGTTCAGATACGCAGTATTTT. Amino acid sequence: CASSLRLAGSDTQYF.

This clone appeared a single time. V is TRBV7-2 and J is TRBJ2-7, with 11 nucleotides matching TRBD2. V gave up 1 base and J gave up 1 base; unmatched junction bases: 6. Germline V gives CDR1 SGHTA, CDR2 FQGNSA. The CDR3 length is 17 residues. CDR3 sequence: CASSLEYGTSGSYEQYF. CDR3 bases: TGTGCCAGCAGCTTAGAATACGGGACTAGCGGTTCCTACGAGCAGTACTTC.

V is TRBV24-1 and J is TRBJ2-3; D not certain. CDR1 is KGHDR and CDR2 is SFDVKD in the germline V gene. Trimming cost V 5 bases and J 2 bases, with 10 bases left between them. This CDR3 contains 14 residues. The CDR3, as DNA: TGTGCCACCAGTGTTGGCAGTGCCACAGATACGCAGTATTTT. Encoded protein: CATSVGSATDTQYF.

CDR3: CAISETILGGDPLHF. The CDR3, as DNA: TGTGCCATCAGTGAGACAATTCTTGGGGGTGACCCCCTCCACTTT. The chain couples TRBV10-3 to TRBJ1-6; D might be TRBD1 (5 bases). Per germline, CDR1 ENHRY and CDR2 SYGVKD. The CDR3 extends over 15 amino acids. Deletions cut 2 bases from V and 13 bases from J, with 18 bases between.

V and J are TRBV7-2 and TRBJ2-3; no reliable D call. Trimming left V 0 bases short and J 8 bases short, with 6 bases between. Germline CDR1 reads SGHTA; CDR2 reads FQGNSA. CDR3 length: 12 amino acids. CDR3 in DNA: TGTGCCAGCAGCTTAGCGCCAGGTACGCAGTATTTT. This translates into CASSLAPGTQYF. Full variable domain (remainder filled in from reference TRBV7-2 and TRBJ2-3): GAGVSQSPSNKVTEKGKDVELRCDPISGHTALYWYRQSLGQGLEFLIYFQGNSAPDKSGLPSDRFSAERTGGSVSTLTIQRTQQEDSAVYLCASSLAPGTQYFGPGTRLTVL.

V usage is TRBV5-1 and J usage is TRBJ2-1; 12 bases agree with TRBD1. Trimming at V came to 4 bases and at J to 8 bases, leaving 7 bases not matched to a gene. The CDR3 runs 15 residues. Germline V gene lookup returns CDR1 SGHRS and CDR2 YFSETQ. The CDR3: CASSEGQGATHEQFF. Written as DNA, the CDR3 is TGCGCCAGCAGCGAGGGACAGGGGGCGACGCATGAGCAGTTCTTC.

The chain couples TRBV5-5 to TRBJ2-3; 8 nucleotides line up with TRBD1. The CDR3 consists of 17 residues. J gave up 3 bases and V 4 bases, and 13 bases lay outside the gene matches. Germline V lookup: CDR1 SGHKS, CDR2 YYEKEE (reference sequence). The CDR3 is CASSRYTGGSGTDTQYF. The DNA for the CDR3 is TGTGCCAGCAGCCGATATACAGGGGGTAGTGGTACAGATACGCAGTATTTT. Together with reference TRBV5-5 and TRBJ2-3, the CDR3 gives the full variable domain: DAGVTQSPTHLIKTRGQQVTLRCSPISGHKSVSWYQQVLGQGPQFIFQYYEKEERGRGNFPDRFSARQFPNYSSELNVNALLLGDSALYLCASSRYTGGSGTDTQYFGPGTRLTVL.

The chain carries TRBV24-1 and TRBJ1-2; D unresolved. The length of the CDR3 is 12 residues. CDR1 and CDR2 from the germline V gene are KGHDR and SFDVKD. Trimming removed 3 bases at V and 6 bases at J, with 7 bases between. The CDR3 protein is CATSDPYNGYTF. The CDR3 DNA is TGTGCCACCAGTGATCCTTACAATGGCTACACCTTC.

V and J are TRBV18 and TRBJ1-6; 10 bases fit TRBD1. This CDR3 is built from 15 residues. V lost 4 bases, J lost 9 bases, and 6 bases stayed unmatched. Per the germline V gene, CDR1 is KGHSH and CDR2 is LQKENI. CDR3 sequence reads: CASSRGQGDFSPLHF. CDR3 nucleotides: TGTGCCAGCTCACGAGGACAGGGGGACTTTTCACCCCTCCACTTT.

This chain joins TRBV29-1 and TRBJ2-7; 7 nucleotides match TRBD1. The CDR3 has 11 residues. CDR1 and CDR2 from the germline V gene are SQVTM and ANQGSEA. V gave up 7 bases and J gave up 2 bases; unmatched junction bases: 2. CDR3 in amino acids: CSAGQTYEQYF. The CDR3, as DNA: TGCAGCGCGGGACAGACCTACGAGCAGTACTTC.